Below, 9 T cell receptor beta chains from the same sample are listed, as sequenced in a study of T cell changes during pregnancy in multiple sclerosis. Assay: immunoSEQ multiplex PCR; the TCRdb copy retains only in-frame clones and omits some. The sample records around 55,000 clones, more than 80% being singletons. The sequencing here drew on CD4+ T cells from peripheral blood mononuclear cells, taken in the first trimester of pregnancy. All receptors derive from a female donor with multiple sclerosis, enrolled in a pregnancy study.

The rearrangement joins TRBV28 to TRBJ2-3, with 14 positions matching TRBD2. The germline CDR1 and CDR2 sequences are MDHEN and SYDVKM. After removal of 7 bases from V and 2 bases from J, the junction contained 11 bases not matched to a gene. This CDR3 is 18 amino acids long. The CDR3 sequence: CASTTSLGLAGDTDTQYF. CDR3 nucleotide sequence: TGTGCCAGCACCACCTCTTTGGGACTAGCGGGAGACACAGATACGCAGTATTTT.

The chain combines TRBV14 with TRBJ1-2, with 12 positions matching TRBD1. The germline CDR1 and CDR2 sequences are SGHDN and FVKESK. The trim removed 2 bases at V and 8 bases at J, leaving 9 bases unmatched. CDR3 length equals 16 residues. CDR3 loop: CASSQPGTGGVGGYTF. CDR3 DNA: TGTGCCAGCAGCCAACCCGGGACAGGGGGCGTAGGAGGCTACACCTTC. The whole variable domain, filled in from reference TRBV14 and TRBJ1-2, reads EAGVTQFPSHSVIEKGQTVTLRCDPISGHDNLYWYRRVMGKEIKFLLHFVKESKQDESGMPNNRFLAERTGGTYSTLKVQPAELEDSGVYFCASSQPGTGGVGGYTFGSGTRLTVV.

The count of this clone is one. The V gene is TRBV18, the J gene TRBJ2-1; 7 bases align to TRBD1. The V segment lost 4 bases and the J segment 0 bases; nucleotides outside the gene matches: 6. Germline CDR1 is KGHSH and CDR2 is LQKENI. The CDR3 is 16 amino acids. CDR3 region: CASSLQGSSSYNEQFF. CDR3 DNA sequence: TGTGCCAGCTCACTACAGGGGTCTAGCTCCTACAATGAGCAGTTCTTC. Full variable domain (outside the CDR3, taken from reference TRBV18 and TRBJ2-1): NAGVMQNPRHLVRRRGQEARLRCSPMKGHSHVYWYRQLPEEGLKFMVYLQKENIIDESGMPKERFSAEFPKEGPSILRIQQVVRGDSAAYFCASSLQGSSSYNEQFFGPGTRLTVL.

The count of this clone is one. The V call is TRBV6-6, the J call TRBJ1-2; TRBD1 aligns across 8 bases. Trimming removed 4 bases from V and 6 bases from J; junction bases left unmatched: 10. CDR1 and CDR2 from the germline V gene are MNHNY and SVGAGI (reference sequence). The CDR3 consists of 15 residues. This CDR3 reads CASSSTDREVDGYTF. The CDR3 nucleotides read TGTGCCAGCAGTTCCACGGACAGGGAGGTCGATGGCTACACCTTC.

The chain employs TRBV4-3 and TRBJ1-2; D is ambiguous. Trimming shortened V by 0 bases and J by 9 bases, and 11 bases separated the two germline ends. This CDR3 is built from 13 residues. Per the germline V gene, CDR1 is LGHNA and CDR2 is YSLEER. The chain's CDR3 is CASSQDFAGRYTF. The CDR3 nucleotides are TGCGCCAGCAGCCAAGATTTTGCAGGTCGCTACACCTTC.

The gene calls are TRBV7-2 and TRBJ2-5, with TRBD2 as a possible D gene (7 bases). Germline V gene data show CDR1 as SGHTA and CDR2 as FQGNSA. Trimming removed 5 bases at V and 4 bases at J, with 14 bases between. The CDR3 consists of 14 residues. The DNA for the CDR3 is TGTGCCAGCAGCCCGGGGGCTAGCGGAGAGACCCAGTACTTC. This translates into CASSPGASGETQYF.

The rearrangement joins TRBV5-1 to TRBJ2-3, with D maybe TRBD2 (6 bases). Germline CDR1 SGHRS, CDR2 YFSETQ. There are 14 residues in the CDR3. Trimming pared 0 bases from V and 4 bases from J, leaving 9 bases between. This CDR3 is CASSLAGDADTQYF. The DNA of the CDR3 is TGCGCCAGCAGCTTGGCGGGAGACGCAGATACGCAGTATTTT.

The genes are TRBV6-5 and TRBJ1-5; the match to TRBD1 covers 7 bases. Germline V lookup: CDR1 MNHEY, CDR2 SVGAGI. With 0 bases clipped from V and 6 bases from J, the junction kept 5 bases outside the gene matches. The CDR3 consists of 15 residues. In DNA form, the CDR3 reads TGTGCCAGCAGTTACTCGAAAGGGGGCGGTCAGCCCCAGCATTTT. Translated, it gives CASSYSKGGGQPQHF.

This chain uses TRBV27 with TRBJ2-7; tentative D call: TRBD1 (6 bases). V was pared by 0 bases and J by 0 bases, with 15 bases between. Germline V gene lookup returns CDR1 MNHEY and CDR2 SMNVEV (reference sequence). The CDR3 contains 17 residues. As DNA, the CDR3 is TGTGCCAGCAGTTTATCGTTACAGGGTAGTTACTCCTACGAGCAGTACTTC. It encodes CASSLSLQGSYSYEQYF.